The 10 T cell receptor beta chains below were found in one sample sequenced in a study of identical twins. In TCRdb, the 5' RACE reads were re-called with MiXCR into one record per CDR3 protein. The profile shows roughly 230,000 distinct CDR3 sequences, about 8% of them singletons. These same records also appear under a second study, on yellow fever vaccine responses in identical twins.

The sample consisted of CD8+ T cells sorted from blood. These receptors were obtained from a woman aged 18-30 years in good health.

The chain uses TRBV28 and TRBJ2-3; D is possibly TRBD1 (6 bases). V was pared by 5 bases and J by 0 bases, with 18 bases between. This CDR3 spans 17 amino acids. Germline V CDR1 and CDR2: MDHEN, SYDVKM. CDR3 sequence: CASSPWDIGTSTDTQYF. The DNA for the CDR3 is TGTGCCAGCAGTCCCTGGGACATCGGAACTAGCACAGATACGCAGTATTTT. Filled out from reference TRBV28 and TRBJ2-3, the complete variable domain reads DVKVTQSSRYLVKRTGEKVFLECVQDMDHENMFWYRQDPGLGLRLIYFSYDVKMKEKGDIPEGYSVSREKKERFSLILESASTNQTSMYLCASSPWDIGTSTDTQYFGPGTRLTVL.

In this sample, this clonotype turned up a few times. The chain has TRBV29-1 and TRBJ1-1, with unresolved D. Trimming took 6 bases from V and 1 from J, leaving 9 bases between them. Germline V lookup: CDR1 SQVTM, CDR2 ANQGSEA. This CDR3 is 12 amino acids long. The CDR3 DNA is TGCAGCGTGTTGACATGGAACACTGAAGCTTTCTTT. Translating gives CSVLTWNTEAFF. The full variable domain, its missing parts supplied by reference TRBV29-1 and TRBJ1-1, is SAVISQKPSRDICQRGTSLTIQCQVDSQVTMMFWYRQQPGQSLTLIATANQGSEATYESGFVIDKFPISRPNLTFSTLTVSNMSPEDSSIYLCSVLTWNTEAFFGQGTRLTVV.

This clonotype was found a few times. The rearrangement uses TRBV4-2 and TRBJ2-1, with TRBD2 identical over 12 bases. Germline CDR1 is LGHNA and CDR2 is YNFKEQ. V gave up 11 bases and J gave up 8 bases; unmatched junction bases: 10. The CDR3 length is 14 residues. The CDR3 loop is CAVGTSGLVDEQFF. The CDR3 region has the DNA TGTGCCGTCGGGACTAGCGGGTTGGTTGATGAGCAGTTCTTC.

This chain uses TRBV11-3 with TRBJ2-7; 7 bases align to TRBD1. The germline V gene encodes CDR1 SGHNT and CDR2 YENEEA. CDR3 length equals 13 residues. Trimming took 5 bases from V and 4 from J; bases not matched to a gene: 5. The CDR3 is CASSQGQPYEQYF. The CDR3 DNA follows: TGTGCCAGCAGCCAGGGACAGCCTTACGAGCAGTACTTC.

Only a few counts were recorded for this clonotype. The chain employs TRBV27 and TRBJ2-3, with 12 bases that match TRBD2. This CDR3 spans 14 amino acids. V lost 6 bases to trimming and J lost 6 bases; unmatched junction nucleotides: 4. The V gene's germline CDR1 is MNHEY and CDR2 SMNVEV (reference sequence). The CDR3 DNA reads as TGTGCCAGCAGCCGACTAGCGGGAGAGGATACGCAGTATTTT. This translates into CASSRLAGEDTQYF.

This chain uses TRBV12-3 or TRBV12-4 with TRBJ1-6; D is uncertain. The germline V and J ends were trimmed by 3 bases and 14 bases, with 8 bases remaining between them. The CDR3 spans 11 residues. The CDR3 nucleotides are TGTGCCAGCAGTTTGTCCCTTACCCTCCACTTT. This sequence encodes CASSLSLTLHF.

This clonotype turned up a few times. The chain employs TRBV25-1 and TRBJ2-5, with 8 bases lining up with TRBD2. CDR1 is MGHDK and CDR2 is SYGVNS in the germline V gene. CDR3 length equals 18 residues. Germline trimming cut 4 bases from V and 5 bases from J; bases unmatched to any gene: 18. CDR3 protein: CASSGGKAGGPPGETQYF. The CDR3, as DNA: TGTGCCAGCAGTGGAGGGAAGGCGGGGGGACCCCCAGGGGAGACCCAGTACTTC.

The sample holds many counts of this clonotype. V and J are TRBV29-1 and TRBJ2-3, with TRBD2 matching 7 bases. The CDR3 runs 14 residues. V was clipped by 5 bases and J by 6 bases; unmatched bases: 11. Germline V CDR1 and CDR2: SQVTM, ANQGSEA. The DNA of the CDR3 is TGCAGCGTTTTAGGGCGGGAGCGTGCGGATACGCAGTATTTT. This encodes CSVLGRERADTQYF.

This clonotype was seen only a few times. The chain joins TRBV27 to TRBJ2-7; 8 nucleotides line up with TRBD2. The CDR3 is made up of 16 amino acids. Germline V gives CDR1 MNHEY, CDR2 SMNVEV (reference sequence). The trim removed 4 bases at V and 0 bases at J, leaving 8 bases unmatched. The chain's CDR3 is CASSSPSGLSSYEQYF. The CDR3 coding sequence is TGTGCCAGCAGTTCCCCTAGCGGGCTAAGCTCCTACGAGCAGTACTTC.

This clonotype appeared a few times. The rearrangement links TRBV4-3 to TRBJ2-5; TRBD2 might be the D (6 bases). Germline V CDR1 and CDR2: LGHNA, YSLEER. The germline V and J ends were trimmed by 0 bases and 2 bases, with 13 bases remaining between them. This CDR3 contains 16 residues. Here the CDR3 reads CASSQDLPGAQETQYF. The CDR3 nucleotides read TGCGCCAGCAGCCAAGATTTGCCGGGAGCTCAAGAGACCCAGTACTTC.